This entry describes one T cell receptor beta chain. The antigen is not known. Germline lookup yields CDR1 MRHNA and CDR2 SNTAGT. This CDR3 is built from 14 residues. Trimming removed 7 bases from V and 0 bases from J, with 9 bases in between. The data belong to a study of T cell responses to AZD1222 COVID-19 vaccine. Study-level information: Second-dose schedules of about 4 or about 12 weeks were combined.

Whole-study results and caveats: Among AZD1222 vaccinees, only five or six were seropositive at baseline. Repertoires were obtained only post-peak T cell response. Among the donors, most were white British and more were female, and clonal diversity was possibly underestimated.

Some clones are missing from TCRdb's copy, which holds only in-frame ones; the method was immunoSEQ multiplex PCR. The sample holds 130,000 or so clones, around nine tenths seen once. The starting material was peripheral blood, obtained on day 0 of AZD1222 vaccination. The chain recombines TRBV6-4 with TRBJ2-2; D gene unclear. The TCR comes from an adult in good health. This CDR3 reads CASTRTPNTGELFF. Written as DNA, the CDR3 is TGTGCCAGCACCAGGACCCCGAACACCGGGGAGCTGTTTTTT.